These 22 T cell receptor beta chains came from one sample sequenced in a study of blood T cells in healthy people across ages. PCR was performed a second time for about 7 to 11 cycles using a sample-barcoded 5' primer and a J-beta primer mix. A single record per CDR3 protein comes from TCRdb applying MiXCR to the 5' RACE reads. The sample includes 1,800,000 or so distinct CDR3 sequences, roughly 43% of them seen just once. The sequenced material came from blood. The receptors come from a human donor in good health.

This rearrangement joins TRBV3-1 to TRBJ2-5; 8 nucleotides line up with TRBD1. The J call may be wrong; the DNA end is better matched by TRBJ2-7. This CDR3 has 14 amino acids. Per germline, CDR1 LGHDT and CDR2 YNNKEL (reference sequence). The CDR3 loop is CASSQGPGGFEQYF. DNA of the CDR3: TGTGCCAGCAGCCAAGGTCCAGGGGGCTTCGAGCAGTACTTC.

This chain joins TRBV18 and TRBJ1-2; 7 bases map to TRBD1. Germline CDR1 is KGHSH and CDR2 is LQKENI. CDR3 length equals 15 residues. J gave up 7 bases and V 0 bases, and 8 bases lay outside the gene matches. CDR3 DNA: TGTGCCAGCTCACCACCGGGACAGCTCGCAGGTGGCTACACCTTC. It is translated as CASSPPGQLAGGYTF.

On this clonotype itself: Compared with germline, one end of the junction differs, possibly owing to a read error. The rearrangement uses TRBV3-1 and TRBJ1-2; D not resolved. CDR1 is LGHDT and CDR2 is YNNKEL in the germline V gene (reference sequence). The CDR3 is made up of 11 amino acids. In nucleotides, the CDR3 is TGTGCCAGCAGCCAGTGGCGTGGCCACACCTTC. This translates into CASSQWRGHTF.

The chain couples TRBV6-2 or TRBV6-3 to TRBJ2-1; unclear D gene. V dropped 3 bases and J dropped 8 bases, with 11 bases sitting between them. The germline CDR1 and CDR2 sequences are MNHEY and SVGEGT. The CDR3 extends over 13 amino acids. The CDR3 DNA reads TGTGCCAGCAGTTATCCCTTTGGCGATGAGCAGTTCTTC. This sequence encodes CASSYPFGDEQFF.

In this sample, this clonotype turned up a few times. The V gene is TRBV5-1, the J gene TRBJ1-6; D is undetermined. Germline CDR1 and CDR2: SGHRS and YFSETQ. V lost 0 bases and J lost 6, with 7 bases in between. CDR3 length equals 14 residues. Here the CDR3 DNA reads TGCGCCAGCAGCTTGGACAGCAGTAATTCACCCCTCCACTTT. This encodes CASSLDSSNSPLHF.

V usage is TRBV7-2 and J usage is TRBJ1-1; 8 bases fit TRBD1. With V trimmed by 6 bases and J by 1 base, 4 bases remained unmatched. Per the germline V gene, CDR1 is SGHTA and CDR2 is FQGNSA. This CDR3 spans 14 amino acids. CDR3 DNA sequence: TGTGCCAGCAGGGTTACAGGGGGGAACACTGAAGCTTTCTTT. Its protein is CASRVTGGNTEAFF. Looking up the rest from reference TRBV7-2 and TRBJ1-1 gives the full variable domain: GAGVSQSPSNKVTEKGKDVELRCDPISGHTALYWYRQSLGQGLEFLIYFQGNSAPDKSGLPSDRFSAERTGGSVSTLTIQRTQQEDSAVYLCASRVTGGNTEAFFGQGTRLTVV.

This clonotype appeared a few times. This chain links TRBV29-1 with TRBJ1-4; D not certain. CDR1 and CDR2 (germline): SQVTM, ANQGSEA. The V gene lost 7 bases and the J gene lost 7 bases, with 16 bases spanning the gap. The CDR3 consists of 13 residues. CDR3 residues: CSAVPTGSEKLFF. CDR3 in DNA: TGCAGCGCCGTCCCCACGGGGAGTGAAAAACTGTTTTTT.

The table lists this clonotype with a few counts. This CDR3 is CSVENGGETQYF. The CDR3 DNA sequence: TGCAGCGTTGAAAACGGTGGAGAGACCCAGTACTTC. This sequence joins TRBV29-1 and TRBJ2-5; D uncertain. CDR1 is SQVTM and CDR2 is ANQGSEA in the germline V gene. V lost 2 bases and J 4 bases, leaving 8 bases between the germline ends. CDR3 length: 12 amino acids.

This clonotype was picked up one time. This chain links TRBV4-1 with TRBJ2-2, with D possibly called TRBD1 or TRBD2 (6 bases each). V was pared by 1 base and J by 7 bases, with 13 bases between. Germline assignment: CDR1 MGHRA and CDR2 YSYEKL. This CDR3 region has 15 residues. The CDR3 region is CASSQGVRGRGELFF. CDR3 nucleotides: TGCGCCAGCAGCCAAGGGGTTCGGGGGCGCGGGGAGCTGTTTTTT.

The chain carries TRBV28 and TRBJ2-4; D unresolved. CDR3 length equals 12 residues. Germline V gene lookup returns CDR1 MDHEN and CDR2 SYDVKM. Trimming removed 5 bases at V and 8 bases at J, with 10 bases between. The CDR3, as DNA: TGTGCCAGCAGTGAGGTTCAGGACATTCAGTACTTC. This translates into CASSEVQDIQYF.

The J gene is TRBJ1-2, the V gene TRBV15; no reliable D call. Germline CDR1 is LNHNV and CDR2 is YYDKDF (reference sequence). This CDR3 region has 16 residues. V lost 2 bases, J lost 4 bases, and 17 bases lay in between. The CDR3 coding sequence is TGTGCCACCAGCAGACCTTTGGACGGGGAGGTCTATGGCTACACCTTC. This sequence encodes CATSRPLDGEVYGYTF.

The J gene is TRBJ2-7, the V gene TRBV4-3, with 8 bases aligning to TRBD2. J gave up 2 bases and V 3 bases, and 6 bases lay outside the gene matches. This CDR3 has 15 residues. Germline-derived CDR1 and CDR2 are LGHNA and YSLEER. The CDR3 sequence: CASSQASGFTYEQYF. For the CDR3, the DNA is TGCGCCAGCAGCCAGGCTAGCGGGTTCACCTACGAGCAGTACTTC.

The chain is built from TRBV9 and TRBJ2-2, with D perhaps TRBD1 (6 bases). Per germline, CDR1 SGDLS and CDR2 YYNGEE. CDR3 size: 16 residues. V was cut by 0 bases and J by 4 bases, with 13 bases left in between. In DNA form, the CDR3 reads TGTGCCAGCAGCGTAGGGGGGCTGGTTGGCACCGGGGAGCTGTTTTTT. It yields the protein CASSVGGLVGTGELFF. The entire variable domain, with the rest obtained from reference TRBV9 and TRBJ2-2, is as follows: DSGVTQTPKHLITATGQRVTLRCSPRSGDLSVYWYQQSLDQGLQFLIQYYNGEERAKGNILERFSAQQFPDLHSELNLSSLELGDSALYFCASSVGGLVGTGELFFGEGSRLTVL.

The chain recombines TRBV6-5 with TRBJ1-2, with D uncertain. Trimming stripped 3 bases from V and 7 bases from J, with 15 bases between. There are 14 residues in the CDR3. Germline V gives CDR1 MNHEY, CDR2 SVGAGI. CDR3 sequence: CASSYRRVAGGYTF. In DNA form, the CDR3 reads TGTGCCAGCAGTTATAGAAGGGTTGCAGGTGGCTACACCTTC.

The genes are TRBV20-1 and TRBJ2-5; 13 nucleotides agree with TRBD2. The DNA end is a closer match to TRBJ2-7, so the J assignment may be wrong. The CDR3 length is 16 residues. Germline V gene sequence: CDR1 DFQATT, CDR2 SNEGSKA (reference sequence). DNA for the CDR3: TGCAGTGCGAATCCGGGACTAGCGGGGAGCCTGGGCGAGCAGTACTTC. This translates into CSANPGLAGSLGEQYF.

The genes are TRBV6-5 and TRBJ1-2; no clear D. The CDR3 is 16 amino acids. The V and J ends lost 3 bases and 0 bases respectively, with 14 bases between them. Looked up from germline, CDR1 is MNHEY and CDR2 is SVGAGI. The CDR3 spells CASSYANSLPNYGYTF. CDR3 nucleotide sequence: TGTGCCAGCAGTTATGCCAACAGCTTACCTAACTATGGCTACACCTTC.

The chain uses TRBV20-1 and TRBJ2-7, with 9 positions matching TRBD1. The V gene end was trimmed by 0 bases and the J gene end by 7 bases; junction bases not matched to a gene: 4. Germline-derived CDR1 and CDR2 are DFQATT and SNEGSKA (reference sequence). The length of the CDR3 is 13 residues. The CDR3 sequence is CSARETGGGEQYF. CDR3 in DNA: TGCAGTGCTAGAGAGACAGGGGGTGGTGAGCAGTACTTC.

This clonotype was seen a few times. This sequence joins TRBV4-2 and TRBJ1-1; D not certain. CDR3 length equals 15 residues. Germline lookup yields CDR1 LGHNA and CDR2 YNFKEQ. V was pared by 7 bases and J by 6 bases, with 21 bases between. CDR3 protein: CASTYKSTNIAEAFF. CDR3 nucleotide sequence: TGTGCCAGCACCTATAAATCCACCAACATCGCTGAAGCTTTCTTT.

This clonotype was found once. V usage is TRBV6-6 and J usage is TRBJ2-7; D remains unclear. Germline V lookup: CDR1 MNHNY, CDR2 SVGAGI (reference sequence). The V end was cut by 6 bases, the J end by 4 bases, with 13 bases between. The CDR3 covers 13 residues. The CDR3 loop is CASRTIGAYEQYF. In nucleotides, the CDR3 is TGTGCCAGCAGAACCATTGGAGCTTACGAGCAGTACTTC.

This chain uses TRBV7-2 with TRBJ2-1; D not certain. Trimming stripped 2 bases from V and 4 bases from J, with 15 bases between. In germline, CDR1 is SGHTA, CDR2 FQGNSA. The CDR3 contains 16 residues. The CDR3, as DNA: TGTGCCAGCAGCTTATATTCGGACCGAACATACAATGAGCAGTTCTTC. This translates into CASSLYSDRTYNEQFF. The variable domain in full, with the rest retrieved from reference TRBV7-2 and TRBJ2-1, is GAGVSQSPSNKVTEKGKDVELRCDPISGHTALYWYRQSLGQGLEFLIYFQGNSAPDKSGLPSDRFSAERTGGSVSTLTIQRTQQEDSAVYLCASSLYSDRTYNEQFFGPGTRLTVL.

The genes are TRBV20-1 and TRBJ1-1, with no clear D. In germline, CDR1 is DFQATT, CDR2 SNEGSKA (reference sequence). The CDR3 runs to 11 residues. V was trimmed by 4 bases and J by 11 bases, leaving 14 bases between them. The chain's CDR3 is CSATPGVNAFF. The CDR3 DNA sequence: TGCAGTGCTACACCTGGGGTGAATGCTTTCTTT.

In DNA form, the CDR3 reads TGCGCCAGCAGCTTGGACGGGGAGGCCGGGGAGCTGTTTTTT. It is translated as CASSLDGEAGELFF. The gene calls are TRBV5-1 and TRBJ2-2; possibly TRBD2 for D (6 bases). Germline V gene data show CDR1 as SGHRS and CDR2 as YFSETQ. The ends were cut back, 0 bases at V and 6 bases at J, with 9 bases in the middle. The CDR3 consists of 14 residues.